This is a list of T cell receptor beta chains from one sample in a study of T cell responses to AZD1222 COVID-19 vaccine. Assay used: immunoSEQ multiplex PCR; TCRdb lists only in-frame clones, some missing. The sample lists around 70,000 clones; just over 85% were seen once. This specimen consisted of peripheral blood, obtained on day 0 of AZD1222 vaccination. The receptors shown here come from an adult in good health. Each CDR3 is given with its conserved first and last residue. D genes are given only for firm matches. Clone size, where shown, is once, few, many, or a class for clones that have expanded.

NA TRBJ1-2 TRBV4-2 NA CASSQYGTYGYTF TGTGCCAGCAGCCAATACGGAACCTATGGCTACACCTTC
NA TRBJ2-7 TRBV9 NA CASSLEKGDEQYF TGTGCCAGCAGCTTAGAAAAGGGGGACGAGCAGTACTTC
NA TRBJ1-2 TRBV5-8 NA CASSTFQGRAIFYGYTF TGTGCCAGCAGCACCTTTCAGGGACGAGCAATCTTTTATGGCTACACCTTC
NA TRBJ1-2 TRBV11-2 NA CASSSIRASARYGYTF TGTGCCAGCAGCAGTATCAGGGCCTCAGCGAGGTATGGCTACACCTTC
NA TRBJ2-3 TRBV28 NA CANPVGGPTDTQYF TGTGCCAACCCAGTGGGAGGTCCCACAGATACGCAGTATTTT
NA TRBJ1-2 TRBV3-1/TRBV3-2 NA CASSHSRILANYGYTF TGTGCCAGCAGCCATTCTCGGATTCTCGCTAACTATGGCTACACCTTC
NA TRBJ2-4 TRBV2 NA CASKTGRLAKNIQYF TGTGCCAGCAAAACAGGGAGGCTAGCCAAAAACATTCAGTACTTC
NA TRBJ1-5 TRBV2 NA CASSGDGNQPQHF TGTGCCAGCAGTGGTGACGGCAATCAGCCCCAGCATTTT
NA TRBJ1-1 TRBV28 few CASSFLSALEAFF TGTGCCAGCAGTTTCCTCAGTGCCTTAGAAGCTTTCTTT
NA TRBJ2-1 TRBV5-1 once CASSLAPLNNEQFF TGCGCCAGCAGCTTGGCCCCACTAAACAATGAGCAGTTCTTC
NA TRBJ2-1 TRBV7-2 NA CASSLVSGGREQFF TGTGCCAGCAGCTTAGTATCCGGCGGGCGTGAGCAGTTCTTC
NA TRBJ1-5 TRBV5-4 NA CASSLDINQPQHF TGTGCCAGCAGCTTGGATATCAATCAGCCCCAGCATTTT
NA TRBJ1-4 TRBV11-2 NA CASSQLGLGPGEKLFF TGTGCCAGCAGCCAGCTCGGACTGGGCCCGGGTGAAAAACTGTTTTTT
TRBD1 TRBJ2-1 TRBV3-1/TRBV3-2 NA CASSSRDSYNEQFF TGTGCCAGCAGCTCCCGGGACAGTTACAATGAGCAGTTCTTC
NA TRBJ2-1 TRBV19 few CASSILVFRDLQMTYNEQFF TGTGCCAGTAGTATCCTCGTTTTCCGGGACTTACAAATGACCTACAATGAGCAGTTCTTC
NA TRBJ1-2 TRBV30 NA CAWQNGAGVLYTF TGTGCCTGGCAAAATGGGGCCGGAGTGCTCTACACCTTC
NA TRBJ1-1 TRBV18 NA CASSPQFSFMNTEAFF TGTGCCAGCTCACCACAGTTCAGCTTCATGAACACTGAAGCTTTCTTT
TRBD2 TRBJ2-7 TRBV19 NA CASSIKTSGGYEQYF TGTGCCAGTAGTATAAAGACTAGCGGGGGTTACGAGCAGTACTTC
NA TRBJ1-3 TRBV27 NA CASSLSPQIAGNTIYF TGTGCCAGCAGCTTGTCCCCTCAGATTGCTGGAAACACCATATATTTT
NA TRBJ1-1 TRBV15 once CATSGVPEGTEAFF TGTGCCACCAGCGGGGTGCCGGAGGGTACTGAAGCTTTCTTT
TRBD1 TRBJ1-2 TRBV7-9 NA CASSLVDRGYGYTF TGTGCCAGCAGCTTAGTGGACAGGGGATATGGCTACACCTTC
NA TRBJ2-7 TRBV2 NA CASRPGTGAYEQYF TGTGCCAGCCGACCGGGAACGGGAGCTTACGAGCAGTACTTC
NA TRBJ1-1 TRBV19 NA CASSWQNTEAFF TGTGCCAGTAGTTGGCAGAACACTGAAGCTTTCTTT
TRBD2 TRBJ2-7 TRBV15 few CATSRGAGASSYEQYF TGTGCCACCAGCAGAGGAGCGGGGGCAAGCTCCTACGAGCAGTACTTC
NA TRBJ1-3 TRBV29-1 NA CSVESPDSGNTIYF TGCAGCGTTGAATCGCCAGACTCTGGAAACACCATATATTTT
NA TRBJ2-7 TRBV6-5 once CASSYSTVRPREQYF TGTGCCAGCAGTTACTCGACGGTTCGACCCCGGGAGCAGTACTTC